This TCR beta chain was observed in a study of control samples from healthy donors and cancer patients. The method was immunoSEQ multiplex PCR; TCRdb's version includes in-frame clones alone and lacks a portion of them. The top ten hold approximately 0.7% of the sample, which has approximately 170,000 clones, around 90% seen once. This TCR came from a young woman in good health. Sequencing was done on a sample of blood.

CDR3 coding DNA: TGCAGTGCTGACATGGCAGATACGCAGTATTTT. This codes for CSADMADTQYF. The chain recombines TRBV20-1 with TRBJ2-3; D uncertain. V was clipped by 5 bases and J by 4 bases, with 7 bases between them. The V gene's germline CDR1 is DFQATT and CDR2 SNEGSKA (reference sequence). The CDR3 contains 11 residues.